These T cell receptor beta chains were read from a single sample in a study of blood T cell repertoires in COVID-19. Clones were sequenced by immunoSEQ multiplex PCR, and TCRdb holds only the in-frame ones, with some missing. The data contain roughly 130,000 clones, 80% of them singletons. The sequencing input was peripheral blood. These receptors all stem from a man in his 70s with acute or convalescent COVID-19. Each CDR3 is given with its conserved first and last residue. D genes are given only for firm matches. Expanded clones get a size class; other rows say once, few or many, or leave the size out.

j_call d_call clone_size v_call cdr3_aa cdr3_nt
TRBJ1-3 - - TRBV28 CASRSSGNTIYF TGTGCCAGCAGGTCTTCTGGAAACACCATATATTTT
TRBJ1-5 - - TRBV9 CASSVEPGQNQPQHF TGTGCCAGCAGCGTAGAGCCAGGGCAGAATCAGCCCCAGCATTTT
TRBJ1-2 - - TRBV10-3 CAVSLLGQGPLYGYTF TGTGCCGTCTCCCTCTTGGGGCAGGGGCCCCTCTATGGCTACACCTTC
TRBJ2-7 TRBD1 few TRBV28 CASSDRTGSGRNEQYF TGTGCCAGCAGTGATCGGACAGGGAGTGGTAGGAACGAGCAGTACTTC
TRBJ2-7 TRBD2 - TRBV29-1 CSVAGTTRHLEYF TGCAGCGTCGCCGGGACTACAAGGCATTTGGAGTACTTC
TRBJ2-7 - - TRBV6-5 CASKQGLLKTYEQYF TGTGCCAGCAAACAAGGACTGCTTAAGACCTACGAGCAGTACTTC
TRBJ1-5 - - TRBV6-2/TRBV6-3 CASSLQARQPQHF TGTGCCAGCAGTCTACAGGCTCGGCAGCCCCAGCATTTT
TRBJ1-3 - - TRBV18 CASSRLRGSSGNTIYF TGTGCCAGCTCACGACTGAGAGGGAGCTCTGGAAACACCATATATTTT
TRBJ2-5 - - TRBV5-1 CASSLSIDWRLETQYF TGCGCCAGCAGCTTGAGTATAGACTGGAGGTTAGAGACCCAGTACTTC
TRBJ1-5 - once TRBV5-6 CARSGGGPNSNQPQHF TGTGCCCGCAGCGGGGGGGGCCCTAATAGCAATCAGCCCCAGCATTTT
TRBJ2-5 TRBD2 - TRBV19 CASNGGVRQETQYF TGTGCCAGTAACGGGGGGGTACGACAAGAGACCCAGTACTTC
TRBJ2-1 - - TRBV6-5 CASSTLGREFF TGTGCCAGCAGTACACTGGGTCGGGAGTTCTTC
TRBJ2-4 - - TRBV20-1 CSASPPVLAKNIQYF TGCAGTGCTAGTCCCCCAGTGTTGGCCAAAAACATTCAGTACTTC
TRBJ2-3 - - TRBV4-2 CASSQDSDTDTQYF TGTGCCAGCAGCCAAGATTCAGACACAGATACGCAGTATTTT
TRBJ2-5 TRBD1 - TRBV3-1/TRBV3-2 CASSQVQGAGETQYF TGTGCCAGCAGCCAAGTACAGGGGGCGGGGGAGACCCAGTACTTC
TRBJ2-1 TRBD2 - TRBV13 CASSYRTSGGDNEQFF TGTGCCAGCAGCTACCGGACTAGCGGGGGGGACAATGAGCAGTTCTTC
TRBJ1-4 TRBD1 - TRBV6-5 CASRTGSTNEKLFF TGTGCCAGCAGGACAGGGTCAACTAATGAAAAACTGTTTTTT
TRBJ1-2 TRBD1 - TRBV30 CAHAGTGGNGYTF TGTGCCCACGCGGGGACAGGGGGTAATGGCTACACCTTC
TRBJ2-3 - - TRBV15 CATSPQVHSRTTDTQYF TGTGCCACCAGCCCCCAGGTCCATAGTCGCACTACAGATACGCAGTATTTT
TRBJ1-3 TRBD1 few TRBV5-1 CASSLEGQGGRNTIYF TGCGCCAGCAGCTTGGAGGGACAGGGGGGTAGAAACACCATATATTTT
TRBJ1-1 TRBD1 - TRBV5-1 CASSSRQGVNTEAFF TGCGCCAGCAGCTCCCGGCAGGGGGTGAACACTGAAGCTTTCTTT
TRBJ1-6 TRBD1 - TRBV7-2 CASSPGTGAYNSPLHF TGTGCCAGCAGCCCCGGGACAGGGGCCTATAATTCACCCCTCCACTTT
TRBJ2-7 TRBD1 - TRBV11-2 CASSRRDSYYEQYF TGTGCCAGCAGCCGCCGGGACAGCTACTACGAGCAGTACTTC
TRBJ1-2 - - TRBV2 CASSDLGTYGYTF TGTGCCAGCAGTGATCTAGGGACTTACGGCTACACCTTC
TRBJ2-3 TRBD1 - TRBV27 CASSLLDRAPDTQYF TGTGCCAGCAGTTTATTGGACAGGGCGCCAGATACGCAGTATTTT
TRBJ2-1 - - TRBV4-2 CASSQGGVQDEQFF TGTGCCAGCAGCCAAGGGGGGGTCCAGGACGAGCAGTTCTTC
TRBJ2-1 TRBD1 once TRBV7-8 CASSHTRVSGTGRDNEQFF TGTGCCAGCAGCCATACTAGAGTATCCGGGACAGGGAGGGACAATGAGCAGTTCTTC
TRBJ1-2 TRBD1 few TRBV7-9 CASSSRDRTRYGYTF TGTGCCAGCAGCTCCCGGGACAGGACCCGATATGGCTACACCTTC
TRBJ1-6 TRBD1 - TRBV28 CASSLGQVDNSPLHF TGTGCCAGCAGCTTAGGACAGGTTGATAATTCACCCCTCCACTTT
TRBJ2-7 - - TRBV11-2 CASSFDPSNEQYF TGTGCCAGCAGCTTCGACCCTAGCAACGAGCAGTACTTC
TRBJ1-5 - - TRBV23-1 CASSRTHGVIISNQPQHF TGCGCCAGCAGCCGAACTCACGGGGTAATAATTAGCAATCAGCCCCAGCATTTT
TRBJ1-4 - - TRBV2 CASSLNEKLFF TGTGCCAGCAGCTTAAATGAAAAACTGTTTTTT
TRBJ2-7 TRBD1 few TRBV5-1 CASSLGTGALEQYF TGCGCCAGCAGCTTGGGGACAGGGGCCCTCGAGCAGTACTTC
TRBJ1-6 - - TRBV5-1 CASSLGQAQINSPLHF TGCGCCAGCAGCTTGGGGCAGGCCCAAATTAATTCACCCCTCCACTTT
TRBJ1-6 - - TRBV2 CASSTRGIGSSPLHF TGTGCCAGCAGTACGAGAGGAATAGGTTCTTCACCCCTCCACTTT
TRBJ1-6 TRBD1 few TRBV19 CASSIIPGQGSYSPLHF TGTGCCAGTAGTATCATCCCGGGACAGGGTTCTTATTCACCCCTCCACTTT
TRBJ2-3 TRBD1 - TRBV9 CASSVSGQGTDTQYF TGTGCCAGCAGCGTATCCGGACAGGGCACAGATACGCAGTATTTT
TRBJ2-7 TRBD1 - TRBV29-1 CSVAEPGTAYEQYF TGCAGCGTTGCCGAGCCCGGGACAGCCTACGAGCAGTACTTC
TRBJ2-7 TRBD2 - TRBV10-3 CAISVASGENYEQYF TGTGCCATCAGTGTTGCTAGCGGGGAGAACTACGAGCAGTACTTC
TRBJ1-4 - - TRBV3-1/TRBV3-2 CASSQSPGTNEKLFF TGTGCCAGCAGCCAATCCCCCGGGACTAATGAAAAACTGTTTTTT
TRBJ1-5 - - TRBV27 CASRTGAQPQHF TGTGCCAGCAGGACAGGAGCCCAGCCCCAGCATTTT
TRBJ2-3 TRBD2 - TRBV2 CASSPGLAGTSTDTQYF TGTGCCAGCAGTCCGGGACTAGCGGGGACAAGTACAGATACGCAGTATTTT
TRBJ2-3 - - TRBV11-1 CASSLNTGISTDTQYF TGTGCCAGCAGCTTAAACACAGGAATTAGCACAGATACGCAGTATTTT
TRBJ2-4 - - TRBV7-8 CASSLAPENIQYF TGTGCCAGCAGCTTAGCGCCAGAAAACATTCAGTACTTC
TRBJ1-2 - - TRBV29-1 CSADPGTLGGYTF TGCAGCGCAGATCCCGGGACACTGGGTGGCTACACCTTC
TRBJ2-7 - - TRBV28 CASSFQGSTYEQYF TGTGCCAGCAGTTTTCAGGGATCCACCTACGAGCAGTACTTC
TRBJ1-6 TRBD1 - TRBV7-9 CATRETGPYNSPLHF TGTGCCACCCGAGAGACAGGGCCCTATAATTCACCCCTCCACTTT
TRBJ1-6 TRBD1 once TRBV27 CASSLSFPGAGGYNSPLHF TGTGCCAGCAGTTTATCATTCCCCGGGGCAGGGGGATATAATTCACCCCTCCACTTT
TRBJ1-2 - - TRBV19 CASSTDRIEGYTF TGTGCCAGTAGCACTGACAGGATCGAGGGCTACACCTTC
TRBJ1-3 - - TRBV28 CASSLFRTTGNTIYF TGTGCCAGCAGTTTATTCCGTACAACTGGAAACACCATATATTTT
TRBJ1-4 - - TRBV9 CASSVLSRRGEKLFF TGTGCCAGCAGCGTATTGTCCCGCAGGGGTGAAAAACTGTTTTTT